This entry features one T cell receptor (beta chain) sequence. These data come from a study of blood T cell repertoires in COVID-19. The V end was cut by 0 bases, the J end by 4 bases, with 16 bases between. CDR1 SGHNT and CDR2 YYREEE come from the germline V gene (reference sequence). The CDR3 sequence is 16 residues long. As originally analysed: For nucleated cells, counts were estimated from reference gene primer amplification. Produced via immunoSEQ multiplex PCR; TCRdb's table is partial and in-frame only. V and J calls and clone size are as listed in that table; D and trimming were resolved from the DNA. Found here are over 200,000 clones, approximately 80% of them singletons; the top ten hold approximately 9%.

The J gene is TRBJ2-5, the V gene TRBV5-4, with D tentatively TRBD2 (6 bases). Sequenced sample: PBMCs or T cells enriched from blood (not recorded which). This sequence was found in a woman aged 50 to 60 with acute COVID-19. CDR3 nucleotide sequence: TGTGCCAGCAGCTTGGCCGCCGGGAAGGGAGGAGAGACCCAGTACTTC. Protein: CASSLAAGKGGETQYF.